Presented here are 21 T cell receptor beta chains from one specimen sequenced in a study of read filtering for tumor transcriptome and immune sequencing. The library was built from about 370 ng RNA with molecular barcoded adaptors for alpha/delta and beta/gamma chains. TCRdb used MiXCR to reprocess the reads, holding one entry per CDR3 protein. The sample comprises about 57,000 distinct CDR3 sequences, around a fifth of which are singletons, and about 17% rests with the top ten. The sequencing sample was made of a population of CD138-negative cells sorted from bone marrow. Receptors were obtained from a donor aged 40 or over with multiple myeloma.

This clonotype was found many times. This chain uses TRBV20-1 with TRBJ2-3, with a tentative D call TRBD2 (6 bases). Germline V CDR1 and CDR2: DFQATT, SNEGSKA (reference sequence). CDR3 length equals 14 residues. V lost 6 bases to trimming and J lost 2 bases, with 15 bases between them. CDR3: CSALPGGPTDTQYF. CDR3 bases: TGCAGTGCCCTCCCCGGGGGACCCACAGATACGCAGTATTTT.

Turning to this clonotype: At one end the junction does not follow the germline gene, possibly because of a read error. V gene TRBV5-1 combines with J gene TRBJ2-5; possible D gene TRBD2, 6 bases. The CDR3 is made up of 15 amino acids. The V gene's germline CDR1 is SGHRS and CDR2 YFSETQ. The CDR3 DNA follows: TGCGCCCGCAGCCCGGGACTTCAGTACCAAGAGACCCAGTACTTC. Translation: CARSPGLQYQETQYF.

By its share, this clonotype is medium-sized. The CDR3 DNA follows: TGCAGCGTTGAAACTAGCGTCGATGAGCAGTTCTTC. This gives the protein CSVETSVDEQFF. The V call is TRBV29-1, the J call TRBJ2-1; 7 nucleotides match TRBD2. Looked up from germline, CDR1 is SQVTM and CDR2 is ANQGSEA. J lost 8 bases, V lost 2 bases, and 3 bases had no gene match. The CDR3 runs to 12 residues.

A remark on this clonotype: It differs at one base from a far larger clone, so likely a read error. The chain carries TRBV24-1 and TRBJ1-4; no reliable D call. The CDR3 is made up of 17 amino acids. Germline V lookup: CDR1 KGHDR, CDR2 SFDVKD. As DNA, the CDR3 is TGTGCCACCAGTGATCCCTTACAACTAGCGGGAGCAGATACGCAGGATTTT. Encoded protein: CATSDPLQLAGADTQDF.

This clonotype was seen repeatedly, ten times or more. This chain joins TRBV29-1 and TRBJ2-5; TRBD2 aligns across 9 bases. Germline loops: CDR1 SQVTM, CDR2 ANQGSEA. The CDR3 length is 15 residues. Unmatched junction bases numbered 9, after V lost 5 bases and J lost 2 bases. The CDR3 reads CSVSLAGTSQETQYF. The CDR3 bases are TGCAGCGTTAGCCTAGCGGGGACCAGTCAAGAGACCCAGTACTTC.

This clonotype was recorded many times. The CDR3, as DNA: TGCAGCGTTGAGAAACCTAACAATGAGCAGTTCTTC. Amino acid sequence: CSVEKPNNEQFF. V gene TRBV29-1 combines with J gene TRBJ2-1, with no clear D. Trimming took 3 bases from V and 5 from J, leaving 8 bases between them. The CDR3 has 12 residues. Per germline, CDR1 SQVTM and CDR2 ANQGSEA.

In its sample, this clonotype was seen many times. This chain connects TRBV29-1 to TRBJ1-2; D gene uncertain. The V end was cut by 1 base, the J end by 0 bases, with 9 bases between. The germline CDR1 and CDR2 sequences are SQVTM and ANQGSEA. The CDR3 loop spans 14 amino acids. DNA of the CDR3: TGCAGCGTTGAAGTCTCGACGGCTAACTATGGCTACACCTTC. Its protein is CSVEVSTANYGYTF.

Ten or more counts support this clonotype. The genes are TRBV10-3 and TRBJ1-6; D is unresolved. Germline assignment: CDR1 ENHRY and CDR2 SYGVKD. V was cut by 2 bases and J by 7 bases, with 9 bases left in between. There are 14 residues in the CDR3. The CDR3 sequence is CAISEGRDNSPLHF. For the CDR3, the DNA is TGTGCCATCAGTGAGGGCAGAGACAATTCACCCCTCCACTTT.

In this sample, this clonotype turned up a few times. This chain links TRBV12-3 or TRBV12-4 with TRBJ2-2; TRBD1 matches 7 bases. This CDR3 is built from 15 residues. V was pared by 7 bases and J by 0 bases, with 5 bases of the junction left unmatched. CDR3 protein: CASKAGTANTGELFF. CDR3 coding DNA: TGTGCCAGCAAGGCCGGGACAGCGAACACCGGGGAGCTGTTTTTT.

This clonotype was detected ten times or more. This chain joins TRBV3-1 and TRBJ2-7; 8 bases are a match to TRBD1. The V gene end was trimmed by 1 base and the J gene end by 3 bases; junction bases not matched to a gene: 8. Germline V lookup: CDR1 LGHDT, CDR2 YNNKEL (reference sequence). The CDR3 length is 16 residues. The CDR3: CASSQGGGQGLYEQYF. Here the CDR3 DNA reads TGTGCCAGCAGCCAAGGAGGTGGACAGGGTCTCTACGAGCAGTACTTC.

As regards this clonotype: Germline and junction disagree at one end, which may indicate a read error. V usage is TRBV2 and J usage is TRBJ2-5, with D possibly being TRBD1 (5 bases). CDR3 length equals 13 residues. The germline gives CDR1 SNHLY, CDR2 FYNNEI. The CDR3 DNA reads TGTGCCAGCAGTACCGACTGGGGCGAGACCCAGCACTTC. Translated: CASSTDWGETQHF. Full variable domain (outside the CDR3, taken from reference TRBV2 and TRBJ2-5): EPEVTQTPSHQVTQMGQEVILRCVPISNHLYFYWYRQILGQKVEFLVSFYNNEISEKSEIFDDQFSVERPDGSNFTLKIRSTKLEDSAMYFCASSTDWGETQHFGPGTRLLVL.

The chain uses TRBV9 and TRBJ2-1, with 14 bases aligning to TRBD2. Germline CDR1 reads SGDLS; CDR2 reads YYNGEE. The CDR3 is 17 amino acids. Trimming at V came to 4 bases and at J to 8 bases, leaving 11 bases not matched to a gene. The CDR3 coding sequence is TGTGCCAGCAGCCTGGGACTAGCGGGAGTGTTTGCCGATGAGCAGTTCTTC. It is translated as CASSLGLAGVFADEQFF.

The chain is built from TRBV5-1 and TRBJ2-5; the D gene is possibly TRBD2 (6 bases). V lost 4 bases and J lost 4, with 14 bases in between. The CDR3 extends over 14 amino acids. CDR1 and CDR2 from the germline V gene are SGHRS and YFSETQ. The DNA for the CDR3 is TGCGCCAGCAGCAGGGGACTGTCCCGAGAGACCCAGTACTTC. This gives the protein CASSRGLSRETQYF.

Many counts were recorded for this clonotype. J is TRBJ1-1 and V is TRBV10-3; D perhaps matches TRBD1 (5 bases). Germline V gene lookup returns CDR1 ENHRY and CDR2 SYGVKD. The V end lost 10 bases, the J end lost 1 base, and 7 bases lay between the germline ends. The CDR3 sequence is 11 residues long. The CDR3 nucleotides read TGTGCCACCCAGGGGAACACTGAAGCTTTCTTT. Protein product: CATQGNTEAFF.

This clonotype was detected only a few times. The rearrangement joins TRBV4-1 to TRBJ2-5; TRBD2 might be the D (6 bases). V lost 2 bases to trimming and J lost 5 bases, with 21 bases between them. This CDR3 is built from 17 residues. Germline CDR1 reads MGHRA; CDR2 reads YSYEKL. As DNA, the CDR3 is TGCGCCAGCAGCCAAAGCCCGGCGGGGTTAGGCCTGGAGACCCAGTACTTC. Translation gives CASSQSPAGLGLETQYF.

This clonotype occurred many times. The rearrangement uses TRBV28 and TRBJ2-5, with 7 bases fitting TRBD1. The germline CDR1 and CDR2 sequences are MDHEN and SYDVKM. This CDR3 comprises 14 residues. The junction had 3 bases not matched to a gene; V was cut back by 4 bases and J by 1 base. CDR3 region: CASSSRQGQETQYF. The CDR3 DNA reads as TGTGCCAGCAGTTCCCGACAGGGCCAAGAGACCCAGTACTTC.

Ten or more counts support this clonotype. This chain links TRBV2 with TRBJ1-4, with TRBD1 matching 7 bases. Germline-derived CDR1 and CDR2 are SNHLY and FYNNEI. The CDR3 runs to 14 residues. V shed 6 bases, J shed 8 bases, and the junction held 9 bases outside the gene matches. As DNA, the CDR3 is TGTGCCAGCAGGGGGGGACAGCATAAGGAAAAACTGTTTTTT. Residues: CASRGGQHKEKLFF.

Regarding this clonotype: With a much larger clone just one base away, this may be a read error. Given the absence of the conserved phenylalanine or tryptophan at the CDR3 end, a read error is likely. CDR3 in DNA: TGCAGCGTTACAGGGAACACTGAAGCTTTCTCT. Its protein product is CSVTGNTEAFS. The V gene is TRBV29-1, the J gene TRBJ1-1; the D gene is possibly TRBD1 (5 bases). CDR1 and CDR2 (germline): SQVTM, ANQGSEA. The V end was cut by 5 bases, the J end by 1 base, with 5 bases between. The CDR3 consists of 11 residues.

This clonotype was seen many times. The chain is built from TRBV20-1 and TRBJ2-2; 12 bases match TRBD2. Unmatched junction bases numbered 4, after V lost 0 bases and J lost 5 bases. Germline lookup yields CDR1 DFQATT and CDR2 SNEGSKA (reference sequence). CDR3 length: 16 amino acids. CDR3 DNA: TGCAGTGCTAGAGATTGGACTAGCGGGGCGACCGGGGAGCTGTTTTTT. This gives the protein CSARDWTSGATGELFF.

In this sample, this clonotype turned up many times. CDR3 coding DNA: TGCGCCAGCAGCTTGAGGGTTTTGTCCGACAATGAGCAGTTCTTC. This translates into CASSLRVLSDNEQFF. This chain uses TRBV5-1 with TRBJ2-1; D remains ambiguous. The CDR3 covers 15 residues. Trimming removed 1 base at V and 5 bases at J, with 13 bases between. Per the germline V gene, CDR1 is SGHRS and CDR2 is YFSETQ. The variable domain in full, completed from reference TRBV5-1 and TRBJ2-1, reads KAGVTQTPRYLIKTRGQQVTLSCSPISGHRSVSWYQQTPGQGLQFLFEYFSETQRNKGNFPGRFSGRQFSNSRSEMNVSTLELGDSALYLCASSLRVLSDNEQFFGPGTRLTVL.

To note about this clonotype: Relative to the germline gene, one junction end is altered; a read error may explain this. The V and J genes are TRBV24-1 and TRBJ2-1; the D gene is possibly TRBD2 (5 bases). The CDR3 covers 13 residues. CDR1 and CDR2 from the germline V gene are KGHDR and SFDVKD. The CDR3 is CATSDFPGSEQLF. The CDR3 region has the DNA TGTGCCACCAGTGATTTTCCTGGGAGTGAGCAGCTCTTC.